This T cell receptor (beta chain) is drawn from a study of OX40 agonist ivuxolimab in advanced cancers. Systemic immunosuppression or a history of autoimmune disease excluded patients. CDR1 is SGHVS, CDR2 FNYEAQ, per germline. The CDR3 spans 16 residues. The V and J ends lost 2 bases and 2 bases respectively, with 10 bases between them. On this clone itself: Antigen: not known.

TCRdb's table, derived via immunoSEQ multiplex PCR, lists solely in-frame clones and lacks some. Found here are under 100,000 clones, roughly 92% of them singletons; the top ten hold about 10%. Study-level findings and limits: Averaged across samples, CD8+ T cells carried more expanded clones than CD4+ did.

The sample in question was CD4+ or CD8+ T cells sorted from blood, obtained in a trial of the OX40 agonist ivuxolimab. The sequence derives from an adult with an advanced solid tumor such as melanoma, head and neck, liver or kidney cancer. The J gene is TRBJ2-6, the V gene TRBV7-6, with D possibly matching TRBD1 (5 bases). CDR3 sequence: CASSLSGATGANVLTF. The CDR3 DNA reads TGTGCCAGCAGCTTAAGTGGGGCCACTGGGGCCAACGTCCTGACTTTC.